The source of this TCR beta chain is a study of PD-L1 blockade in urothelial cancer. On the study more broadly: In about 2014, patients got going on atezolizumab, taking 1,200 mg intravenously every 3 weeks. Previous chemotherapy exposure amounted to 0 to 3 regimens for patients.

The V segment lost 6 bases and the J segment 2 bases; nucleotides outside the gene matches: 12. Germline lookup yields CDR1 SGHNT and CDR2 YYREEE (reference sequence). The CDR3 runs 17 residues. Synthetic TCR analog templates were added to each PCR reaction. Only in-frame clones appear in the TCRdb table, and some are missing; sequencing was by immunoSEQ multiplex PCR. The sample includes tens of thousands of clones, 85% to 90% of them seen just once. Each patient supplied 1 to 8 pretreatment and on-treatment samples. V usage is TRBV5-4 and J usage is TRBJ2-1; TRBD2 matches 9 bases. The sequence was collected from a man aged 50 to 60 with urothelial cancer. The specimen was PBMCs, collected around atezolizumab (anti-PD-L1) treatment. CDR3 in amino acids: CASKPPSGGRAYNEQFF. The CDR3, as DNA: TGTGCCAGCAAACCTCCCAGTGGCGGGAGGGCCTACAATGAGCAGTTCTTC. The full variable domain, its missing parts supplied by reference TRBV5-4 and TRBJ2-1, is ETGVTQSPTHLIKTRGQQVTLRCSSQSGHNTVSWYQQALGQGPQFIFQYYREEENGRGNFPPRFSGLQFPNYSSELNVNALELDDSALYLCASKPPSGGRAYNEQFFGPGTRLTVL.